The 8 T cell receptor beta chains given below trace back to one sample, sequenced in a study of blood T cell repertoires in COVID-19. Generated by immunoSEQ multiplex PCR, the TCRdb table keeps only in-frame clones and is missing some. The sample includes about 69,000 clones, roughly three quarters of them seen just once. Specimen: peripheral blood. These receptors were collected from a man aged 55 to 70 with acute or convalescent COVID-19.

This clone is classed as medium-sized. The gene calls are TRBV19 and TRBJ2-3; weak D call: TRBD2 (5 bases). Trimming stripped 6 bases from V and 0 bases from J, with 10 bases between. CDR1 and CDR2 from the germline V gene are LNHDA and SQIVND (reference sequence). The CDR3 totals 14 residues. The CDR3 sequence is CASSLAGSTDTQYF. The CDR3 DNA follows: TGTGCCAGTAGCCTCGCGGGTAGCACAGATACGCAGTATTTT.

This sequence joins TRBV9 and TRBJ1-1, with a weak D call TRBD1 (6 bases). The CDR3 covers 16 residues. The V gene's germline CDR1 is SGDLS and CDR2 YYNGEE. Trimming cost V 0 bases and J 0 bases, with 12 bases left between them. This chain's CDR3 is CASSVAVWDMNTEAFF. The CDR3 DNA reads TGTGCCAGCAGCGTAGCAGTTTGGGACATGAACACTGAAGCTTTCTTT.

In DNA form, the CDR3 reads TGCAGCGTGGGGCACCAGCCCCAGCATTTT. Protein: CSVGHQPQHF. The chain uses TRBV29-1 and TRBJ1-5; tentatively, D is TRBD1 (5 bases). The CDR3 has 10 residues. V lost 6 bases and J lost 7, with 7 bases in between. Germline V gene sequence: CDR1 SQVTM, CDR2 ANQGSEA.

The chain employs TRBV15 and TRBJ1-3; D unresolved. Germline-derived CDR1 and CDR2 are LNHNV and YYDKDF (reference sequence). V lost 0 bases, J lost 2 bases, and 17 bases lay in between. The CDR3 extends over 18 amino acids. The CDR3 DNA reads as TGTGCCACCAGCAGAGAGAGTGGCGGGCAGGCGACTGGAAACACCATATATTTT. Amino acids: CATSRESGGQATGNTIYF.

This rearrangement joins TRBV3-1 (or the pseudogene TRBV3-2) to TRBJ1-1; D possibly corresponds to TRBD1 (6 bases). The germline V gene encodes CDR1 LGHDT and CDR2 YNNKEL (reference sequence). V gave up 1 base and J gave up 5 bases, with 17 bases separating them. This CDR3 contains 16 residues. CDR3 sequence (DNA): TGTGCCAGCAGCCAAGTCCGGGACACCCGTGGGACTGAAGCTTTCTTT. Its protein product is CASSQVRDTRGTEAFF.

The chain uses TRBV11-3 and TRBJ1-1; the D gene is possibly TRBD1 (6 bases). CDR3 length equals 14 residues. Germline V gene data show CDR1 as SGHNT and CDR2 as YENEEA. Trimming removed 2 bases from V and 3 bases from J, with 10 bases in between. In DNA, the CDR3 is TGTGCCAGCAGCTTAAACGCAGGGGACACTGAAGCTTTCTTT. This gives the protein CASSLNAGDTEAFF.

This clone has more than one count but fewer than ten. The chain links TRBV5-4 to TRBJ1-2; 9 bases agree with TRBD1. The CDR3 contains 18 residues. With 0 bases clipped from V and 3 bases from J, the junction kept 12 bases outside the gene matches. CDR1 and CDR2 (germline): SGHNT, YYREEE (reference sequence). CDR3 nucleotides: TGTGCCAGCAGCTTGGCCTTGGGACAGGGAATTGGTGACTATGGCTACACCTTC. Amino acids: CASSLALGQGIGDYGYTF.

The chain couples TRBV11-3 to TRBJ1-1, with unresolved D. The CDR3 sequence is 13 residues long. The germline V gene encodes CDR1 SGHNT and CDR2 YENEEA. Trimming cost V 1 base and J 8 bases, with 11 bases left between them. The CDR3 region is CASSLGPQREAFF. In DNA, the CDR3 is TGTGCCAGCAGCTTAGGGCCCCAGCGAGAAGCTTTCTTT.